This T cell receptor (beta chain) was captured by sequencing in a study of shared clonotypes between healthy human individuals. The length of the CDR3 is 15 residues. Germline V CDR1 and CDR2: MNHEY, SMNVEV (reference sequence). The V gene lost 5 bases and the J gene lost 3 bases, with 15 bases spanning the gap. Produced via immunoSEQ multiplex PCR; TCRdb's table is partial and in-frame only. The sample holds around 690,000 clones, roughly 87% seen once. All donors were Caucasian adults living in Nashville, Tennessee. The source of this sequence is a man younger than 35 in good health. Some clones in this sample may be carry-over from other donors' samples. This sequence joins TRBV27 and TRBJ2-3, with D unclear. The sample comprised memory CD8+ T cells from PBMCs. Documented subset: CD45RO+ cells pooled with CCR7-negative TemRA cells. CDR3 DNA: TGTGCCAGCAGTGGGTTCACAGAAAGGACAGATACGCAGTATTTT. It specifies CASSGFTERTDTQYF.